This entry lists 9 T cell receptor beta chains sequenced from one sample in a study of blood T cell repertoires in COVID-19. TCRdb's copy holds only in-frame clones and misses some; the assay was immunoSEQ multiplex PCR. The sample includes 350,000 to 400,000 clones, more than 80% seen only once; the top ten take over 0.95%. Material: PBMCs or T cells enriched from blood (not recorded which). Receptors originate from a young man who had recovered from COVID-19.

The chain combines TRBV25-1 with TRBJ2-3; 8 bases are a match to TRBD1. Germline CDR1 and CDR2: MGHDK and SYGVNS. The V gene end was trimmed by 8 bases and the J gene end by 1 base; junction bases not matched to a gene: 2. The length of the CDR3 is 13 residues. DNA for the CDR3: TGTGCCAGCCGGGACAGGCGCACAGATACGCAGTATTTT. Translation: CASRDRRTDTQYF.

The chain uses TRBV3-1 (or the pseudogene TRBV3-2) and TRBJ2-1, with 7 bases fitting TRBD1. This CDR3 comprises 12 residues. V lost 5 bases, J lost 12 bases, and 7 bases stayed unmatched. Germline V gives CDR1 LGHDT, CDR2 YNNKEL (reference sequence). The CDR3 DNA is TGTGCCAGCAGCGCACAGGGGCCCTGGCAGTTCTTC. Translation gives CASSAQGPWQFF.

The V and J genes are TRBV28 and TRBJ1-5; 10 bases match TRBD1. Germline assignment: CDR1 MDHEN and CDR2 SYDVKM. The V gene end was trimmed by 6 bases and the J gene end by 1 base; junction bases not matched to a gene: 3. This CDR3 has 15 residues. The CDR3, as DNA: TGTGCCAGCAGACTGGACAGGGGGAGCAATCAGCCCCAGCATTTT. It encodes CASRLDRGSNQPQHF.

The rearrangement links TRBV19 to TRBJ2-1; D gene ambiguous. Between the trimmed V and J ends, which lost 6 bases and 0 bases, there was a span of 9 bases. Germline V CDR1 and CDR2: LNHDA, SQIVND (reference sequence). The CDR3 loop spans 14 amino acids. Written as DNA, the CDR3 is TGTGCCAGTAGAGGAGAGAGCTCCTACAATGAGCAGTTCTTC. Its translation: CASRGESSYNEQFF.

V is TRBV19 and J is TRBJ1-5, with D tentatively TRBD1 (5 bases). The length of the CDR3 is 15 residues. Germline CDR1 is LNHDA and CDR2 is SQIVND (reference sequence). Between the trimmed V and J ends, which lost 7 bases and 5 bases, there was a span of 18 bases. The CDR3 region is CASKRTPRGDQPQHF. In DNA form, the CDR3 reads TGTGCCAGTAAAAGAACCCCACGGGGGGATCAGCCCCAGCATTTT.

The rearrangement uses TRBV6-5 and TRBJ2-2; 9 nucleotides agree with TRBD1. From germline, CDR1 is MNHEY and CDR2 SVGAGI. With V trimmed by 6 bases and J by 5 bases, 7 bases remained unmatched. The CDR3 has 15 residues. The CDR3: CASRRGQGATGELFF. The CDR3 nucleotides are TGTGCCAGCAGACGGGGACAGGGCGCTACCGGGGAGCTGTTTTTT.

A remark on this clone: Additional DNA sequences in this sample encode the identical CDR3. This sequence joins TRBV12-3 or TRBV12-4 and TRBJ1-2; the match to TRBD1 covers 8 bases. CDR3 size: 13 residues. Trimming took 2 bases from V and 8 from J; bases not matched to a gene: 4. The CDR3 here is CASSLQGAGGYTF. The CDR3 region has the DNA TGTGCCAGCAGTTTACAGGGGGCGGGCGGCTACACCTTC.

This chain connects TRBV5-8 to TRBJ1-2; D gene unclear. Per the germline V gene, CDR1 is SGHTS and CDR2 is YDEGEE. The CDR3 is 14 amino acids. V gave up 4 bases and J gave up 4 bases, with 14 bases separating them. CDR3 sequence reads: CASSPPPPSYGYTF. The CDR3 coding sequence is TGTGCCAGCAGCCCTCCTCCCCCCTCCTATGGCTACACCTTC. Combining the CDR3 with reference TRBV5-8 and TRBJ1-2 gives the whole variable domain EAGVTQSPTHLIKTRGQQATLRCSPISGHTSVYWYQQALGLGLQFLLWYDEGEERNRGNFPPRFSGRQFPNYSSELNVNALELEDSALYLCASSPPPPSYGYTFGSGTRLTVV.

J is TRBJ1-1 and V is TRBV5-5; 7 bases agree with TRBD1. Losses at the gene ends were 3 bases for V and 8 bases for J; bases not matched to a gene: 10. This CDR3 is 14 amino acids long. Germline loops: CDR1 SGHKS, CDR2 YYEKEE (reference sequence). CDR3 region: CASSSITGVGEAFF. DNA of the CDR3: TGTGCCAGCAGCTCAATTACAGGGGTTGGCGAAGCTTTCTTT.